The 14 T cell receptor beta chains below all came from one sample that was sequenced in a study of graft-versus-host responses after intestinal transplantation. The data were produced by immunoSEQ multiplex PCR, yet TCRdb's version contains in-frame clones alone and is incomplete. The sample has around 19,000 clones; approximately 35% are singletons. The source was alloreactive CD4+ T cells from a mixed lymphocyte reaction culture, collected before transplantation. Subset indicated: CFSE-low proliferating T cells sorted from approximately six-day pre-transplant mixed lymphocyte reaction (GvH or HvG direction). These receptors originate from a human patient who was an organ donor for intestinal transplantation.

The chain joins TRBV2 to TRBJ1-5; D is unresolved. V lost 3 bases to trimming and J lost 1 base, with 4 bases between them. The CDR3 loop spans 13 amino acids. Looked up from germline, CDR1 is SNHLY and CDR2 is FYNNEI. The CDR3 nucleotides are TGTGCCAGCAGTGATCAGAGCAATCAGCCCCAGCATTTT. It encodes CASSDQSNQPQHF.

The V call is TRBV5-1, the J call TRBJ2-3; D possibly corresponds to TRBD2 (6 bases). CDR3 length equals 17 residues. Germline values: CDR1 SGHRS, CDR2 YFSETQ. The V end was cut by 2 bases, the J end by 5 bases, with 21 bases between. The CDR3 protein is CASSFVRNNAGIDTQYF. The CDR3 DNA follows: TGCGCCAGCAGCTTCGTCCGGAACAACGCGGGGATAGATACGCAGTATTTT.

The chain has TRBV7-9 and TRBJ1-1; no clear D. The CDR3 extends over 14 amino acids. Germline loops: CDR1 SEHNR, CDR2 FQNEAQ (reference sequence). V lost 1 base, J lost 1 base, and 7 bases lay in between. The CDR3 sequence is CASSLGGGNTEAFF. CDR3 nucleotide sequence: TGTGCCAGCAGCTTAGGAGGCGGGAACACTGAAGCTTTCTTT. Combining the CDR3 with reference TRBV7-9 and TRBJ1-1 gives the whole variable domain DTGVSQNPRHKITKRGQNVTFRCDPISEHNRLYWYRQTLGQGPEFLTYFQNEAQLEKSRLLSDRFSAERPKGSFSTLEIQRTEQGDSAMYLCASSLGGGNTEAFFGQGTRLTVV.

The rearrangement links TRBV7-9 to TRBJ2-3, with D unclear. V gave up 5 bases and J gave up 0 bases, with 18 bases separating them. This CDR3 is built from 17 residues. Germline V gene data show CDR1 as SEHNR and CDR2 as FQNEAQ (reference sequence). CDR3 coding DNA: TGTGCCAGCAGCATACCCTTTCTTATTTCTAGCACAGATACGCAGTATTTT. Its protein product is CASSIPFLISSTDTQYF.

V usage is TRBV6-6 and J usage is TRBJ2-5, with 9 nucleotides matching TRBD1. The CDR3 extends over 15 amino acids. The germline gives CDR1 MNHNY, CDR2 SVGAGI (reference sequence). J gave up 7 bases and V 0 bases, and 6 bases lay outside the gene matches. The CDR3 DNA sequence: TGTGCCAGCAGTTACTCGGACAGGGGAGGCGGGACCCAGTACTTC. Amino acid sequence: CASSYSDRGGGTQYF.

This clone was recorded a few times. V usage is TRBV7-4 and J usage is TRBJ2-1; D is ambiguous. Between the trimmed V and J ends, which lost 2 bases and 2 bases, there was a span of 19 bases. The CDR3 loop spans 18 amino acids. CDR1 SGHVT and CDR2 SQSDAQ come from the germline V gene. Here the CDR3 DNA reads TGTGCCAGCAGCTTACCCTGCTTATTAGCAGCCCCCTACAATGAGCAGTTCTTC. It codes for CASSLPCLLAAPYNEQFF.

In this sample, this clone turned up a few times. The V gene is TRBV6-5, the J gene TRBJ2-7, with no clear D. The germline V gene encodes CDR1 MNHEY and CDR2 SVGAGI. V lost 3 bases to trimming and J lost 0 bases, with 12 bases between them. CDR3 length equals 15 residues. DNA of the CDR3: TGTGCCAGCAGTTATTACCCAGACTTCTCCTACGAGCAGTACTTC. Translating gives CASSYYPDFSYEQYF.

The chain recombines TRBV4-2 with TRBJ2-1, with TRBD2 matching 10 bases. Germline assignment: CDR1 LGHNA and CDR2 YNFKEQ. The CDR3 has 16 residues. J lost 5 bases, V lost 4 bases, and 8 bases had no gene match. The DNA for the CDR3 is TGTGCCAGCAGCCTCCGGGCACTAGCGGGGAACAATGAGCAGTTCTTC. The encoded protein is CASSLRALAGNNEQFF.

This clone came up a few times. The rearrangement uses TRBV5-1 and TRBJ1-2; 8 nucleotides match TRBD1. Germline loops: CDR1 SGHRS, CDR2 YFSETQ. V lost 2 bases, J lost 6 bases, and 3 bases stayed unmatched. CDR3 length: 13 residues. CDR3 bases: TGCGCCAGCAGCTTCGGACAGGGAAATGGCTACACCTTC. It yields the protein CASSFGQGNGYTF.

The chain carries TRBV7-6 and TRBJ1-4, with D tentatively TRBD1 (5 bases). Germline loops: CDR1 SGHVS, CDR2 FNYEAQ. V was pared by 5 bases and J by 8 bases, with 15 bases between. This CDR3 has 14 amino acids. CDR3 sequence (DNA): TGTGCCAGCAGCCCCCAGGCGGCAGGGGAAAAACTGTTTTTT. Its translation is CASSPQAAGEKLFF.

The rearrangement links TRBV7-9 to TRBJ1-2; tentatively, D is TRBD1 (6 bases). The V and J ends lost 5 bases and 5 bases respectively, with 9 bases between them. This CDR3 is 12 amino acids long. Germline V gene data show CDR1 as SEHNR and CDR2 as FQNEAQ (reference sequence). CDR3 nucleotide sequence: TGTGCCAGCAGCCTCAGGGGATATGGCTACACCTTC. Translation gives CASSLRGYGYTF.

This sequence joins TRBV6-1 and TRBJ2-7; TRBD1 aligns across 10 bases. Germline V gene data show CDR1 as MNHNS and CDR2 as SASEGT. The CDR3 is 12 residues long. The V and J ends lost 10 bases and 5 bases, in that order; junction bases with no gene match: 5. CDR3 amino acids: CATWTGGNEQYF. CDR3 nucleotide sequence: TGTGCCACCTGGACAGGGGGAAACGAGCAGTACTTC.

This chain uses TRBV7-9 with TRBJ1-3; D gene uncertain. Germline-derived CDR1 and CDR2 are SEHNR and FQNEAQ (reference sequence). There are 16 residues in the CDR3. V shed 6 bases and J shed 4 bases, with 19 bases lying between them. Written as DNA, the CDR3 is TGTGCCAGCAGGGACGCGACCCCAACGAGAGGAAACACCATATATTTT. Translation: CASRDATPTRGNTIYF. The variable domain in full, with the rest retrieved from reference TRBV7-9 and TRBJ1-3, is DTGVSQNPRHKITKRGQNVTFRCDPISEHNRLYWYRQTLGQGPEFLTYFQNEAQLEKSRLLSDRFSAERPKGSFSTLEIQRTEQGDSAMYLCASRDATPTRGNTIYFGEGSWLTVV.

This clone was counted only a few times. The chain links TRBV11-1 to TRBJ2-7; D is perhaps TRBD2 (6 bases). CDR1 is SGHAT and CDR2 is FQDESV in the germline V gene (reference sequence). Trimming cost V 4 bases and J 9 bases, with 13 bases left between them. The CDR3 sequence is 12 residues long. The DNA for the CDR3 is TGTGCCAGCAGCTCCCCCGGCGGGGTGCAGTACTTC. This translates into CASSSPGGVQYF.